This T cell receptor beta chain derives from a study of shared clonotypes between healthy human individuals. Findings and limits, study-wide: Sequencing depth was predicted to influence how clonotypes are shared among donors. Relative to their counterparts shared across all four donors, non-shared clonotypes exhibited diminished generation probabilities.

It was CD45RO-negative cells, positively selected for CCR7, that made up naive CD8 cells, with terminally differentiated effector memory CD45RA+ cells excluded. This clone was seen just once. Its antigen is not identified. Profiling relied on immunoSEQ multiplex PCR, and the TCRdb table lists in-frame clones only, not all of them. The data show about 700,000 clones, with 92% seen just once and about 24% held by the top ten. The source material was naive CD8+ T cells sorted from blood. This receptor was obtained from a man aged 30 to 45 in good health.

CDR3 in DNA: TGTGCCAGCAGCCTTAACCCTAGCGGGAGAGGCAACAATGAGCAGTTCTTC. Its translation: CASSLNPSGRGNNEQFF. This chain uses TRBV13 with TRBJ2-1; the match to TRBD2 covers 10 bases. Unmatched junction bases numbered 12, after V lost 5 bases and J lost 5 bases. Germline V CDR1 and CDR2: PRHDT, FYEKMQ (reference sequence). The CDR3 length is 17 residues.